What follows are 8 T cell receptor beta chains derived from one specimen sequenced in a study of CD4 T cells in relation to SARS-CoV-2 and coronaviruses. Method: immunoSEQ multiplex PCR; TCRdb's copy keeps in-frame clones and lacks some. The table includes 15,000 to 25,000 clones, 77% detected once. The unexposed donors gave CD4+ T cells in about 2011-2019, prior to COVID-19. After less than 11 days of culture, CD4+ T cells were isolated. Their recognized antigens are unknown. The sequencing input was CD4+ T cells from PBMCs, cultured in vitro. Receptors originate from a human donor in good health.

The chain uses TRBV11-2 and TRBJ1-3; no definite D call. Germline CDR1 is SGHAT and CDR2 is FQNNGV. The CDR3 is 18 amino acids. Trimming removed 3 bases from V and 0 bases from J, with 18 bases in between. CDR3 in DNA: TGTGCCAGCAGCTTGCTAGCCGGCAGGTCCTCCTCTGGAAACACCATATATTTT. Encoded protein: CASSLLAGRSSSGNTIYF.

This clone has just one count. V usage is TRBV21-1 and J usage is TRBJ2-4; the table's D gene call, TRBD1, was not cross checked with the DNA. TRBV21-1 is an annotated pseudogene. The CDR3 covers 17 residues. The CDR3 region is CASSKALGDLAKNIQYF. CDR3 bases: TGTGCCAGCAGCAAAGCGCTAGGGGATCTAGCCAAAAACATTCAGTACTTC.

The rearrangement joins TRBV7-2 to TRBJ2-7; TRBD1 matches 8 bases. The junction had 8 bases not matched to a gene; V was cut back by 1 base and J by 6 bases. The CDR3 is made up of 15 amino acids. The germline gives CDR1 SGHTA, CDR2 FQGNSA. The CDR3 here is CASSLEGQGALEQYF. CDR3 coding DNA: TGTGCCAGCAGCTTAGAAGGCCAGGGGGCCCTCGAGCAGTACTTC. The entire variable domain, with the rest obtained from reference TRBV7-2 and TRBJ2-7, is as follows: GAGVSQSPSNKVTEKGKDVELRCDPISGHTALYWYRQSLGQGLEFLIYFQGNSAPDKSGLPSDRFSAERTGGSVSTLTIQRTQQEDSAVYLCASSLEGQGALEQYFGPGTRLTVT.

The table lists this clone with a count of one. The chain has TRBV5-4 and TRBJ2-3; 9 nucleotides agree with TRBD2. The V gene end was trimmed by 4 bases and the J gene end by 0 bases; junction bases not matched to a gene: 6. This CDR3 region has 16 residues. Germline V gene data show CDR1 as SGHNT and CDR2 as YYREEE (reference sequence). DNA of the CDR3: TGTGCCAGCAGCCCGTTAGCGGGGGCTAGCACAGATACGCAGTATTTT. This encodes CASSPLAGASTDTQYF. Using reference TRBV5-4 and TRBJ2-3 for the parts outside the CDR3, the full variable domain is ETGVTQSPTHLIKTRGQQVTLRCSSQSGHNTVSWYQQALGQGPQFIFQYYREEENGRGNFPPRFSGLQFPNYSSELNVNALELDDSALYLCASSPLAGASTDTQYFGPGTRLTVL.

The chain couples TRBV3-1 (or the pseudogene TRBV3-2) to TRBJ2-7; D is perhaps TRBD2 (5 bases). The CDR3 has 14 residues. V lost 4 bases to trimming and J lost 0 bases, with 10 bases between them. Germline V gene data show CDR1 as LGHDT and CDR2 as YNNKEL (reference sequence). The CDR3 loop is CASSLGRASYEQYF. CDR3 sequence (DNA): TGTGCCAGCAGCCTTGGGAGAGCCTCCTACGAGCAGTACTTC.

This clone was seen only once. This sequence joins TRBV27 and TRBJ2-2, with 8 positions matching TRBD2. Unmatched junction bases numbered 3, after V lost 5 bases and J lost 4 bases. CDR3 length: 14 residues. Germline V lookup: CDR1 MNHEY, CDR2 SMNVEV (reference sequence). DNA for the CDR3: TGTGCCAGCAGTCCGCGGGGGGTCACCGGGGAGCTGTTTTTT. Protein sequence: CASSPRGVTGELFF.

In its sample, this clone was seen once. The chain has TRBV6-5 and TRBJ1-5; D is unresolved. Germline V gene data show CDR1 as MNHEY and CDR2 as SVGAGI. V gave up 5 bases and J gave up 9 bases, with 14 bases separating them. The CDR3 length is 13 residues. This CDR3 reads CASSTRTSRPQHF. In nucleotides, the CDR3 is TGTGCCAGCAGTACCAGGACCTCCCGGCCCCAGCATTTT.

This clone was seen a few times. CDR3 DNA: TGCGCCAGCAGCCAACAGGAGAACACCGGGGAGCTGTTTTTT. This codes for CASSQQENTGELFF. This rearrangement joins TRBV4-1 to TRBJ2-2; D remains unclear. V shed 2 bases and J shed 1 base, with 5 bases lying between them. CDR1 is MGHRA, CDR2 YSYEKL, per germline. CDR3 length: 14 residues.